What follows are 23 T cell receptor beta chains derived from one specimen sequenced in a study of technical replicates of blood from a few donors. Produced via immunoSEQ multiplex PCR; TCRdb's table is partial and in-frame only. This repertoire shows around 84,000 clones, 85% to 95% found once; its top ten account for approximately 0.25%. The sample comprised T cells isolated from PBMCs. Receptors were obtained from a human donor in good health.

The chain uses TRBV5-1 and TRBJ1-1; the D gene is possibly TRBD1 (5 bases). V was clipped by 0 bases and J by 5 bases, with 11 bases between them. Germline-derived CDR1 and CDR2 are SGHRS and YFSETQ. The CDR3 sequence is 14 residues long. The CDR3 DNA is TGCGCCAGCAGCTTGGAGGGGCAGGGAACTGAAGCTTTCTTT. As protein: CASSLEGQGTEAFF.

This clone was counted a single time. The genes are TRBV5-4 and TRBJ2-1, with TRBD2 matching over 8 bases. With 4 bases clipped from V and 8 bases from J, the junction kept 14 bases outside the gene matches. From germline, CDR1 is SGHNT and CDR2 YYREEE (reference sequence). The CDR3 runs to 16 residues. Here the CDR3 DNA reads TGTGCCAGCAGCCCGTCCGACGGGAGGGCCTTCTATGAGCAGTTCTTC. It yields the protein CASSPSDGRAFYEQFF.

The V gene is TRBV5-4, the J gene TRBJ2-7, with 15 bases lining up with TRBD2. Germline V gene data show CDR1 as SGHNT and CDR2 as YYREEE (reference sequence). With 4 bases clipped from V and 2 bases from J, the junction kept 7 bases outside the gene matches. The CDR3 covers 17 residues. The CDR3 sequence is CASSPGTSGGLTYEQYF. CDR3 in DNA: TGTGCCAGCAGCCCCGGGACTAGCGGGGGGCTAACCTACGAGCAGTACTTC.

The chain carries TRBV5-6 and TRBJ2-5; TRBD1 matches 7 bases. The V segment lost 0 bases and the J segment 4 bases; nucleotides outside the gene matches: 3. Germline CDR1 is SGHDT and CDR2 is YYEEEE. The CDR3 is 14 residues long. The CDR3 region is CASSLDRGIETQYF. CDR3 in DNA: TGTGCCAGCAGCTTGGACAGGGGCATAGAGACCCAGTACTTC. The full variable domain, rest sourced from reference TRBV5-6 and TRBJ2-5, is DAGVTQSPTHLIKTRGQQVTLRCSPKSGHDTVSWYQQALGQGPQFIFQYYEEEERQRGNFPDRFSGHQFPNYSSELNVNALLLGDSALYLCASSLDRGIETQYFGPGTRLLVL.

The V call is TRBV18, the J call TRBJ2-5; 7 nucleotides match TRBD1. From germline, CDR1 is KGHSH and CDR2 LQKENI. J was trimmed by 2 bases and V by 5 bases; bases with no gene match: 5. CDR3 length: 14 amino acids. The DNA of the CDR3 is TGTGCCAGCTCAGTGAGACAGGGACAAGAGACCCAGTACTTC. This encodes CASSVRQGQETQYF.

The rearrangement uses TRBV27 and TRBJ2-7; 9 bases line up with TRBD1. CDR1 and CDR2 (germline): MNHEY, SMNVEV (reference sequence). V trimming: 2 bases; J trimming: 6 bases; junction bases outside the gene matches: 8. The CDR3 contains 15 residues. The CDR3 loop reads CASSLPGTGRFEQYF. Written as DNA, the CDR3 is TGTGCCAGCAGTTTACCCGGGACAGGGAGGTTCGAGCAGTACTTC.

The count of this clone is one. The rearrangement joins TRBV11-3 to TRBJ2-7; D not resolved. Looked up from germline, CDR1 is SGHNT and CDR2 is YENEEA. The CDR3 has 12 amino acids. V was trimmed by 5 bases and J by 0 bases, leaving 5 bases between them. CDR3 sequence reads: CASSRASYEQYF. In DNA, the CDR3 is TGTGCCAGCAGCCGAGCCTCCTACGAGCAGTACTTC. Complete variable domain (other parts from reference TRBV11-3 and TRBJ2-7): EAGVVQSPRYKIIEKKQPVAFWCNPISGHNTLYWYLQNLGQGPELLIRYENEEAVDDSQLPKDRFSAERLKGVDSTLKIQPAELGDSAVYLCASSRASYEQYFGPGTRLTVT.

The chain is built from TRBV30 and TRBJ1-5; D possibly corresponds to TRBD1 (6 bases). CDR1 is GTSNPN and CDR2 is SVGIG in the germline V gene (reference sequence). Between the trimmed V and J ends, which lost 1 base and 0 bases, there was a span of 7 bases. The CDR3 runs 14 residues. In nucleotides, the CDR3 is TGTGCCTGGAGTGGGACAGTTAGCAATCAGCCCCAGCATTTT. Translation gives CAWSGTVSNQPQHF.

The chain uses TRBV27 and TRBJ1-1; the D is unclear. Germline V gene sequence: CDR1 MNHEY, CDR2 SMNVEV (reference sequence). The CDR3 is 15 residues long. V lost 5 bases and J 0 bases, leaving 13 bases between the germline ends. CDR3 sequence (DNA): TGTGCCAGCAGTCCCTGGGCAGATATGAACACTGAAGCTTTCTTT. Protein product: CASSPWADMNTEAFF.

The gene calls are TRBV5-6 and TRBJ2-2, with D possibly being TRBD1 (5 bases). V was cut by 0 bases and J by 3 bases, with 12 bases left in between. Per the germline V gene, CDR1 is SGHDT and CDR2 is YYEEEE. The CDR3 runs to 16 residues. The CDR3 DNA reads as TGTGCCAGCAGCTTGGCCGCAGGGTTGGACACCGGGGAGCTGTTTTTT. Translating it yields CASSLAAGLDTGELFF.

This rearrangement joins TRBV25-1 to TRBJ1-1; D perhaps matches TRBD1 (6 bases). Per germline, CDR1 MGHDK and CDR2 SYGVNS. V dropped 4 bases and J dropped 4 bases, with 13 bases sitting between them. This CDR3 has 14 amino acids. CDR3 residues: CASSVGTFVTEAFF. CDR3 bases: TGTGCCAGCAGTGTTGGGACATTCGTCACTGAAGCTTTCTTT.

This clone has just one count. The chain couples TRBV7-9 to TRBJ1-1, with TRBD1 matching 9 bases. After removal of 5 bases from V and 4 bases from J, the junction contained 8 bases not matched to a gene. The CDR3 totals 15 residues. Germline V CDR1 and CDR2: SEHNR, FQNEAQ (reference sequence). The CDR3 DNA reads TGTGCCAGCAGCGCCGAGACAGGGGGTATCACTGAAGCTTTCTTT. It codes for CASSAETGGITEAFF.

The V gene is TRBV9, the J gene TRBJ2-3, with 10 bases that match TRBD2. V was clipped by 3 bases and J by 2 bases; unmatched bases: 9. The CDR3 extends over 17 amino acids. Germline CDR1 is SGDLS and CDR2 is YYNGEE. This chain's CDR3 is CASSASLTSGVTDTQYF. The CDR3 DNA is TGTGCCAGCAGCGCGAGCCTTACTAGCGGGGTCACAGATACGCAGTATTTT. The whole variable domain, remainder taken from reference TRBV9 and TRBJ2-3, is DSGVTQTPKHLITATGQRVTLRCSPRSGDLSVYWYQQSLDQGLQFLIQYYNGEERAKGNILERFSAQQFPDLHSELNLSSLELGDSALYFCASSASLTSGVTDTQYFGPGTRLTVL.

J is TRBJ2-2 and V is TRBV15; the match to TRBD2 covers 7 bases. The CDR3 contains 15 residues. V dropped 1 base and J dropped 1; count of bases not matched to a gene: 0. Germline V CDR1 and CDR2: LNHNV, YYDKDF (reference sequence). CDR3 nucleotide sequence: TGTGCCACCAGCAGAGGGGGGGGGAACACCGGGGAGCTGTTTTTT. It is translated as CATSRGGGNTGELFF.

The V gene is TRBV4-1, the J gene TRBJ2-5; 10 bases align to TRBD2. V lost 3 bases, J lost 4 bases, and 14 bases stayed unmatched. Germline CDR1 is MGHRA and CDR2 is YSYEKL. The CDR3 runs to 18 residues. The CDR3 DNA reads TGCGCCAGCAGCCAGGACTCAGCGGGAGGGCCGATCCCAGAGACCCAGTACTTC. This encodes CASSQDSAGGPIPETQYF.

This sequence joins TRBV11-3 and TRBJ2-2; 9 positions match TRBD1. Germline-derived CDR1 and CDR2 are SGHNT and YENEEA. CDR3 length: 16 residues. Unmatched junction bases numbered 10, after V lost 5 bases and J lost 6 bases. This CDR3 is CASSPGRDRAAGELFF. CDR3 in DNA: TGTGCCAGCAGCCCGGGTAGGGACAGGGCCGCCGGGGAGCTGTTTTTT. The entire variable domain, with the rest obtained from reference TRBV11-3 and TRBJ2-2, is as follows: EAGVVQSPRYKIIEKKQPVAFWCNPISGHNTLYWYLQNLGQGPELLIRYENEEAVDDSQLPKDRFSAERLKGVDSTLKIQPAELGDSAVYLCASSPGRDRAAGELFFGEGSRLTVL.

This chain links TRBV5-1 with TRBJ2-7, with 7 bases that match TRBD1. The CDR3 contains 16 residues. J lost 2 bases, V lost 4 bases, and 12 bases had no gene match. Germline CDR1 is SGHRS and CDR2 is YFSETQ. CDR3 DNA: TGCGCCAGCAGCGCCGGAACAGGGGTCGAACCCTACGAGCAGTACTTC. As protein: CASSAGTGVEPYEQYF.

The chain carries TRBV7-9 and TRBJ2-5; D unclear. The CDR3 consists of 15 residues. The germline CDR1 and CDR2 sequences are SEHNR and FQNEAQ (reference sequence). Trimming took 5 bases from V and 5 from J, leaving 18 bases between them. As DNA, the CDR3 is TGTGCCAGCAGCCCCCAATTTCCCAGGCAGGAGACCCAGTACTTC. It is translated as CASSPQFPRQETQYF.

V and J are TRBV15 and TRBJ2-1; D is perhaps TRBD2 (5 bases). Trimming removed 1 base at V and 7 bases at J, with 11 bases between. This CDR3 comprises 14 residues. Germline V gene sequence: CDR1 LNHNV, CDR2 YYDKDF (reference sequence). The CDR3 coding sequence is TGTGCCACCAGCAGAGTCGAGGGAGCAAATGAGCAGTTCTTC. This translates into CATSRVEGANEQFF.

The chain uses TRBV6-5 and TRBJ2-3, with 7 bases that match TRBD2. Germline V CDR1 and CDR2: MNHEY, SVGAGI. Losses at the gene ends were 2 bases for V and 5 bases for J; bases not matched to a gene: 7. The CDR3 totals 15 residues. CDR3 DNA sequence: TGTGCCAGCAGTTACCGCAGCGGGAAGAGAGATACGCAGTATTTT. This gives the protein CASSYRSGKRDTQYF.

The chain uses TRBV28 and TRBJ2-7, with 7 bases aligning to TRBD1. V was pared by 6 bases and J by 3 bases, with 8 bases of the junction left unmatched. The CDR3 is made up of 14 amino acids. CDR1 and CDR2 (germline): MDHEN, SYDVKM. The DNA for the CDR3 is TGTGCCAGCAGGGCCGGGACAGCACTCTACGAGCAGTACTTC. This sequence encodes CASRAGTALYEQYF.

This sequence joins TRBV7-3 and TRBJ1-6; D perhaps matches TRBD1 (5 bases). The germline CDR1 and CDR2 sequences are SGHTA and FQGTGA. V dropped 2 bases and J dropped 2 bases, with 7 bases sitting between them. CDR3 length: 15 amino acids. The CDR3 nucleotides are TGTGCCAGCAGCTTAGGGGGGGCCTATAATTCACCCCTCCACTTT. Translation: CASSLGGAYNSPLHF.

The chain is built from TRBV6-5 and TRBJ2-7; 12 bases are a match to TRBD2. Trimming at V came to 8 bases and at J to 4 bases, leaving 3 bases not matched to a gene. The CDR3 runs 13 residues. Germline values: CDR1 MNHEY, CDR2 SVGAGI. CDR3 region: CASGLAGMYEQYF. The CDR3 nucleotides read TGTGCCAGCGGACTAGCGGGGATGTACGAGCAGTACTTC.